Below, 9 T cell receptor beta chains from the same sample are listed, as sequenced in a study of molecular identifiers for immune sequencing clone quantification. TCRdb used MiXCR to reprocess the PCR reads, holding one entry per CDR3 protein. The sample yields 490,000 or so distinct CDR3 sequences, about a fifth seen once. Sequencing was performed on naive CD8+ T cells from blood, with Jurkat cell RNA spiked in. Indicated subset: FACS-sorted CD8+CD4-CCR7+CD45RA+ naive T cells. These receptor sequences come from a human donor in good health. Some libraries in this study had Jurkat cell RNA spiked in.

About this clonotype: The junction and the germline gene differ at one end; a read error may be behind it. The rearrangement links TRBV19 to TRBJ2-5, with TRBD2 identical over 9 bases. The germline CDR1 and CDR2 sequences are LNHDA and SQIVND (reference sequence). The CDR3 consists of 15 residues. CDR3: CASSPSGGSQGTQYF. For the CDR3, the DNA is TGTGCCAGCAGTCCCAGCGGGGGGTCCCAAGGGACCCAGTACTTC.

Notes on this clonotype: A much more abundant neighbour one base away suggests this may be a read error. The chain links TRBV5-3 to TRBJ2-4; the match to TRBD2 covers 7 bases. TRBV5-3 is assigned to the ORF class and has an uncertain function. The CDR3 has 10 amino acids. The CDR3 DNA reads as TGTGTCAGCAGCGGGACTTATCCCGTCTTC. It yields the protein CVSSGTYPVF.

This clonotype was detected only a few times. The J gene is TRBJ2-1, the V gene TRBV12-5; 11 bases map to TRBD1. CDR1 LGHNT and CDR2 FRNRAP come from the germline V gene. V lost 6 bases and J lost 6; bases outside the gene matches: 10. The CDR3 runs to 16 residues. The CDR3 nucleotides read TGTGCTAGTGGGGGGAGTGGGACAGGGGGGGGCAATGAGCAGTTCTTC. Translation: CASGGSGTGGGNEQFF.

This clonotype was picked up many times. The chain recombines TRBV30 with TRBJ2-5, with 8 bases identical to TRBD1. Germline V CDR1 and CDR2: GTSNPN, SVGIG (reference sequence). Germline trimming cut 0 bases from V and 1 base from J; bases unmatched to any gene: 4. There are 15 residues in the CDR3. The CDR3 coding sequence is TGTGCCTGGAGTGTGCCAGGGGGCATCCAAGAGACCCAGTACTTC. Protein product: CAWSVPGGIQETQYF.

This chain uses TRBV11-2 with TRBJ2-7; no reliable D call. The CDR3 runs 16 residues. CDR1 and CDR2 from the germline V gene are SGHAT and FQNNGV. Deletions cut 7 bases from V and 0 bases from J, with 19 bases between. CDR3: CASNIGPSGSSYEQYF. The CDR3 region has the DNA TGTGCCAGCAACATCGGGCCGTCCGGAAGCTCCTACGAGCAGTACTTC.

About this clonotype itself: A much larger clone lies one base from this, so it may be a read error. The gene calls are TRBV12-3 or TRBV12-4 and TRBJ2-3; TRBD2 matches 12 bases. The CDR3 contains 18 residues. V was clipped by 6 bases and J by 2 bases; unmatched bases: 12. The CDR3 coding sequence is TGTGCCAGCAGATCTACCCGCACTAGCGGGAGGCACACAGATACGCAGTATTTT. As protein: CASRSTRTSGRHTDTQYF.

In this sample, this clonotype turned up many times. The chain's CDR3 is CASSQDGEGTEAFF. The CDR3 DNA is TGTGCCAGCAGCCAAGATGGGGAGGGCACTGAAGCTTTCTTT. The chain couples TRBV3-1 to TRBJ1-1; D is undetermined. Germline V gene data show CDR1 as LGHDT and CDR2 as YNNKEL (reference sequence). The CDR3 has 14 residues. Trimming removed 0 bases at V and 4 bases at J, with 9 bases between.

As to this clonotype: Since a much larger clone is just one base distant, this may be a read error. V is TRBV20-1 and J is TRBJ2-7; a weak D match, TRBD2 (6 bases). This CDR3 spans 13 amino acids. The germline V gene encodes CDR1 DFQATT and CDR2 SNEGSKA (reference sequence). CDR3: CSAGDSSGYEQYF. CDR3 sequence (DNA): TGCAGTGCTGGAGATTCCAGCGGGTACGAGCAGTACTTC.

To note about this clonotype: A much larger clone sits a single nucleotide away, making a read error possible. The chain has TRBV29-1 and TRBJ2-7, with a possible D match to TRBD2 (6 bases). Germline CDR1 SQVTM, CDR2 ANQGSEA. The CDR3 has 11 amino acids. The CDR3, as DNA: TGCAGCGTGGGGGACTCCTACGGGCAGTACTTC. This gives the protein CSVGDSYGQYF.